This TCR beta chain was identified in a study of read filtering for tumor transcriptome and immune sequencing (dated by TCRdb to the early 2020s). Background on the whole study: The cohort had 16 to 20 male and approximately 15 female patients with a mean age of about 66 years, ranging from roughly 45 to 80. Under revised international staging, roughly eight patients fell into R-ISS I, some 15 into R-ISS II and about 7 into R-ISS III. Per sample, about 4.05 to 11 million TCR-region mapped reads were obtained with IR-seq, compared with only roughly 75 to 1,400 with RNA-seq. TCR repertoires obtained by targeted immune repertoire sequencing and by bulk whole-transcriptome sequencing performed on the same bone marrow samples were compared. Whole-transcriptome libraries were prepared with the TruSeq RNA Access Library Prep Kit after DNase treatment. As a main aim, a read-filtering strategy for immune repertoire data was addressed, with the specific question being whether clonotypes supported by a single read should be removed.

Study-wide findings and limitations: Single-read clonotypes made up around 82% of clonotypes but only around 4% of total reads in IR-seq, compared with about 69% of clonotypes and about 44% of reads in RNA-seq. When single-read clonotypes were removed, the proportions of shared clonotypes in IR-seq and RNA-seq correlated more strongly. Compared with RNA-seq, IR-seq captured clonotypes at much higher depth and more reliably, and a smaller IR-seq throughput was enough to identify most shared clonotypes. Rather than purified T cells, the sorted CD138-negative fraction was a mixed bone marrow immune population.

As to this clonotype: No cognate antigen has been identified for it. No quality values exist for individual bases; no much larger clone is one base distant.

TCR libraries were constructed from roughly 360 ng RNA using the Immunoverse kit, and molecular barcoded adaptors covering alpha/delta and beta/gamma chains were employed. The same RNA used for transcriptome sequencing was used for TCR library preparation. An Illumina HiSeq 4000 with 2 x 150 cycles was used to sequence the TCR libraries. The published analysis was carried out like this. Using MiXCR, which included quality filtering and error correction, TCR reads were aligned to human V, D, J and C references and then assembled into CDR3 clonotypes. The tcR package in R was used for analysis of clonotype counts and gene usage diversity. Raw mapping reads were checked after the RNA-seq reads had been mapped by STAR aligner version 2.5.3a onto the human GRCh37 genome. To test the effect of sequencing depth on detected clonotypes, IR-seq fastq files were randomly downsampled using Seqtk 1.3. The public reads were run again by TCRdb, first through fastp at Q25 and then through MiXCR, and only productive beta chains were kept. Rows are unified per CDR3 protein, each entry keeping the most common DNA and genes. The V and J calls, along with clone size, are taken from TCRdb and not from the paper's own processing. This sample gives over 55,000 distinct CDR3 sequences in total; approximately 15% of them show up just once. The ten top clones hold approximately 47% of the sample.

Including the terminal cysteine and phenylalanine, the CDR3 comprises 14 residues. The only DNA kept is the CDR3, 42 bases in frame from the first base. V has 4 bases trimmed and J has 5 bases trimmed; junction bases matching no gene number 5. The CDR1 and CDR2 encoded by the germline V gene are ENHRY and SYGVKD. Bone marrow was sampled from every patient at the time of active disease. Ficoll-Hypaque density gradient centrifugation was used to isolate bone marrow mononuclear cells. Myeloma plasma cells were removed and CD138-negative cells were obtained by negative selection following labeling with CD138 magnetic microbeads on a MACS separator. The purity of the isolated cells was checked by flow cytometry with CD138 antibodies on an Attune NxT. Total RNA was extracted with TRIzol reagent and quantified with a NanoDrop spectrophotometer. For each patient, the CD138-negative bone marrow sample underwent paired RNA-seq and IR-seq.

The TCR comes from a donor over 35 with multiple myeloma. Specimen: a population of CD138-negative cells sorted from bone marrow. This specimen's cell subset or site label, per the study, means: bone marrow mononuclear cells depleted of CD138+ plasma/myeloma cells by negative magnetic selection. The rearrangement joined TRBV10-3 to TRBJ2-1; TRBD2 fits 7 bases in the junction. DNA sequence: TGTGCCATCAGTGTTCGTGCGGGGGACAATGAGCAGTTCTTC. Its coded protein is CAISVRAGDNEQFF.